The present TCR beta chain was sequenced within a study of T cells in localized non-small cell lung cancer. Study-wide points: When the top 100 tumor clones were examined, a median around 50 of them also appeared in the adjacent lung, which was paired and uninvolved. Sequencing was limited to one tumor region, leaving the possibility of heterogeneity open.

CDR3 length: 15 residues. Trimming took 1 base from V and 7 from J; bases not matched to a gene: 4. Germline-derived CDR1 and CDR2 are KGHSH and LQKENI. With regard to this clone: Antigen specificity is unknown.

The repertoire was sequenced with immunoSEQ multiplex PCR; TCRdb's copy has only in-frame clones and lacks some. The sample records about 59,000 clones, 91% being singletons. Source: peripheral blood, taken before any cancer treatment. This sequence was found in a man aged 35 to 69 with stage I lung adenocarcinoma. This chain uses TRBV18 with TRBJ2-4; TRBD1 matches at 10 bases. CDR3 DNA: TGTGCCAGCTCACCACTTGGACAGGGGGGGAACATTCAGTACTTC. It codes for CASSPLGQGGNIQYF.